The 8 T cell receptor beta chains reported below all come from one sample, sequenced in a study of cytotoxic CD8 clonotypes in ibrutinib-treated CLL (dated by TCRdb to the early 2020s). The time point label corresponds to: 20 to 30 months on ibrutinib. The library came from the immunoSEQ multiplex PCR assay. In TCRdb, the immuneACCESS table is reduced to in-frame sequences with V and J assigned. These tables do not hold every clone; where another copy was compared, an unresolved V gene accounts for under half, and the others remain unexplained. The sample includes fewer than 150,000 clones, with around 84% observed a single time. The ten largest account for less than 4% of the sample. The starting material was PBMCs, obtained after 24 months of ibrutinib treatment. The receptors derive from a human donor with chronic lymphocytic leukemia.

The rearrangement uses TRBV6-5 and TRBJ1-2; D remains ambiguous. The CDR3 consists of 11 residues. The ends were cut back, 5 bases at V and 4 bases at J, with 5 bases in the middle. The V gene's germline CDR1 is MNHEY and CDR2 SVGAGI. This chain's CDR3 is CASSRTYGYTF. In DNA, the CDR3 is TGTGCCAGCAGTCGGACCTATGGCTACACCTTC.

The CDR3 DNA is TGTGCCATCAGACCCGGGACAGGGGTTGGCTACGAGCAGTACTTC. As protein: CAIRPGTGVGYEQYF. The V gene is TRBV10-3, the J gene TRBJ2-7, with TRBD1 matching over 10 bases. Trimming took 6 bases from V and 3 from J; bases not matched to a gene: 8. This CDR3 is built from 15 residues. Germline CDR1 ENHRY, CDR2 SYGVKD.

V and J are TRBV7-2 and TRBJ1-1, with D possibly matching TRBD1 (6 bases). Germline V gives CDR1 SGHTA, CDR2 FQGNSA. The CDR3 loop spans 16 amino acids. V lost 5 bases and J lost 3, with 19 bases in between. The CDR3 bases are TGTGCCAGCAGCGCACGCTTTCAGGGGTCGTACACTGAAGCTTTCTTT. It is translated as CASSARFQGSYTEAFF.

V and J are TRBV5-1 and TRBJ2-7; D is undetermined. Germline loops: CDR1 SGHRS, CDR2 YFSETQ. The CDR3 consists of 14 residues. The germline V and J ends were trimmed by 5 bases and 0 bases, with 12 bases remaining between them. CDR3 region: CASSGQSSSYEQYF. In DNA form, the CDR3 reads TGCGCCAGCAGTGGGCAGTCCTCCTCCTACGAGCAGTACTTC.

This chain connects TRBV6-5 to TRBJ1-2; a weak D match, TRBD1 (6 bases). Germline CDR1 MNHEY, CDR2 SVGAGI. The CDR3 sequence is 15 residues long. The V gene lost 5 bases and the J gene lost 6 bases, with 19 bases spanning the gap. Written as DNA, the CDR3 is TGTGCCAGCAGTCCCGTGGGGAAGGGGGTCCATGGCTACACCTTC. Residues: CASSPVGKGVHGYTF.

CDR3 residues: CASSEEALSNQPQHF. In DNA form, the CDR3 reads TGCGCCAGCAGTGAAGAGGCCCTCAGCAATCAGCCCCAGCATTTT. The rearrangement uses TRBV4-3 and TRBJ1-5; D unresolved. V was cut by 6 bases and J by 1 base, with 13 bases left in between. The germline V gene encodes CDR1 LGHNA and CDR2 YSLEER. This CDR3 is 15 amino acids long.

DNA of the CDR3: TGTGCCAGTCGGCAGGACCCCACCTACGAGCAGTACTTC. It translates to CASRQDPTYEQYF. The J gene is TRBJ2-7, the V gene TRBV7-9; D unresolved. Looked up from germline, CDR1 is SEHNR and CDR2 is FQNEAQ (reference sequence). This CDR3 contains 13 residues. The V gene lost 9 bases and the J gene lost 2 bases, with 14 bases spanning the gap.

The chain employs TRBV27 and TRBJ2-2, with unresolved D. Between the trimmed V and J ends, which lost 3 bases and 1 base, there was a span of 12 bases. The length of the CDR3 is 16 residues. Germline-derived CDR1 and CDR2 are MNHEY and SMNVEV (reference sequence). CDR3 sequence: CASSFVPLVNTGELFF. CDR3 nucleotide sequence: TGTGCCAGCAGTTTTGTCCCTTTAGTGAACACCGGGGAGCTGTTTTTT.